This T cell receptor (beta chain) emerged from a study of a mutant IDH1 vaccine in newly diagnosed glioma listed by TCRdb under 2021. Looking at the study overall: Vaccination was initiated 4-6 weeks after radiotherapy alone, or concurrently with temozolomide cycles in the chemotherapy-containing groups. Of the roughly 32 treated patients, about 62% were male and 37.5% were female, and a mean age of 40.4 years was recorded. Before enrollment, most patients had been given radiochemotherapy with temozolomide as standard therapy, while the rest had received either radiotherapy alone or temozolomide alone. The week-35 safety follow-up took place at visit V12, and the week-47 end of study took place at visit V13. Peripheral blood was drawn at six visits: V03 (baseline), V05, V07, V10, V12 and V13. Longitudinal TCRB deep sequencing was done for fewer than 30 treated patients, wherever samples were available for exploratory analyses. Overall results and qualifications from the work: According to the authors, sample limitations meant that analyses of patient blood samples could not be reproduced. No apparent relationship was observed between pseudoprogression and alterations in the top peripheral T cell clonotypes detected by TCRB sequencing. Vaccine-induced immune responses across multiple MHC alleles were detected in approximately 94% of patients. PBMC samples for TCRB deep sequencing were selected based on availability.

With respect to this clone: Its cognate antigen has yet to be identified. Base qualities are not provided; no much larger clone lies one nucleotide away.

Sequences SGDLS (CDR1) and YYNGEE (CDR2) are obtained from the germline V gene. Reading from cysteine to phenylalanine, the CDR3 counts 15 amino acids. Of all the DNA, just the CDR3 is kept, 45 bases in frame from base 1. The junction shows trimming of 4 bases on V and 8 bases on J, plus 19 bases between the germline ends. The library was obtained by the immunoSEQ multiplex PCR assay. Rearranged TCR beta chain sequences were amplified with the hsTCRB Kit following the manufacturer's protocol. TCRB libraries were sequenced on an Illumina MiSeq. In the authors' own workflow: Demultiplexing, trimming and gene mapping were performed with the kit vendor's proprietary platform. TCRdb took over this immuneACCESS table, retaining in-frame rearrangements with V and J assigned. Such tables are incomplete; in checked studies, under half of the missing clones stem from an unresolved V gene, and the remainder is unexplained. V, J and clone size are taken as reported in that table, and D and trimming were inferred from the DNA itself. The sample includes tens of thousands of clones, with roughly 75% observed a single time. Together, the top ten hold roughly 5.6% of the sample.

According to the study, the label for this sample's time point signals: week 47, end of study. Each vaccine dose, consisting of 300 ug of a 20-mer mutant IDH1 peptide in Montanide, was administered subcutaneously with topical imiquimod. Patients were given eight vaccinations, in weeks 1, 3, 5, 7, 11, 15, 19 and 23, which matched visits V03 through V10. The donors had newly diagnosed IDH1-mutant astrocytomas of WHO grade 3 or 4 that showed loss of nuclear ATRX. The samples were drawn from NOA16, a multicentre, single-arm, open-label phase I trial in Germany that tested a mutant IDH1 peptide vaccine in humans for the first time. Genomic DNA for TCRB sequencing was extracted from EDTA blood using the DNeasy Blood and Tissue Kit.

Here the chain combines TRBV9 and TRBJ2-1; the D gene may be TRBD1 or TRBD2, since each aligns over 7 bases. The receptor was isolated from a man aged 45-65 years with glioma. The sample here was PBMCs, taken from a glioma patient whose treatment included an IDH1 peptide vaccine. The sequenced DNA: TGTGCCAGCAGCCAAAGACAGGGAGGGTTCGATGAGCAGTTCTTC. Protein translation: CASSQRQGGFDEQFF. This CDR3, with the reference TRBV9 and TRBJ2-1 proteins standing in past its ends, gives the full variable domain DSGVTQTPKHLITATGQRVTLRCSPRSGDLSVYWYQQSLDQGLQFLIQYYNGEERAKGNILERFSAQQFPDLHSELNLSSLELGDSALYFCASSQRQGGFDEQFFGPGTRLTVL.